This TCR beta chain was obtained from a study of blood T cell repertoires in COVID-19. Across the study: Acute-phase and convalescent COVID-19 samples originated in the United States, Italy and Spain.

Enrollees, about 18 to 95 years old, lived in around 23 US areas. Assignments of participants to cohorts depended upon their own reported clinical history. The recovered donors of Cohort 3 showed two negative PCRs, clearance, or symptom resolution. The germline V and J ends were trimmed by 1 base and 1 base, with 7 bases remaining between them. CDR3 size: 15 residues. Germline V lookup: CDR1 KGHSH, CDR2 LQKENI. TCRdb's copy holds only in-frame clones and misses some; the assay was immunoSEQ multiplex PCR. The profile covers around 360,000 clones, with roughly 87% appearing a single time and 2.5% to 3% taken by the ten largest.

The clonotype was recovered from a woman aged 30 to 39 who had recovered from COVID-19. The specimen was PBMCs or T cells enriched from blood (not recorded which). The genes are TRBV18 and TRBJ1-4; unclear D gene. This CDR3 reads CASSPLSGTNEKLFF. The CDR3 region has the DNA TGTGCCAGCTCACCACTGTCGGGAACTAATGAAAAACTGTTTTTT.